This TCR beta chain was retrieved from a study of CD8+CD57+ T cells in acquired aplastic anemia. At the level of the study: When averaged, DNA from sorted CD4+ and CD8+ cells came to about 2.9 ug. The average read count for CD4+ cells in healthy donors was some 9.9 million.

Genomic DNA acted as the template from which TCR beta VDJ combination and CDR3 sequence profiling were carried out. One entry per CDR3 protein, called by TCRdb with MiXCR from the reads. This table holds 180,000 or so distinct CDR3 sequences, just over 45% found once. This clonotype was detected a few times. Its antigen is currently unknown. Trimming took off 4 bases at V and 9 bases at J, with 7 bases between the two ends. The CDR3 spans 12 residues. Germline loops: CDR1 WSHSY, CDR2 SAAADI. Study-wide results and caveats: Patient and control CD8+ Simpson's diversity was not significantly different.

The chain recombines TRBV10-2 with TRBJ1-6; no clear D. The sequence was obtained from a human donor in good health. The sample comprised sorted CD4+, CD8+, or CD8+CD57+ T cells (not recorded which) from PBMCs. The CDR3 loop reads CASSGQSSPLHF. The CDR3 DNA sequence: TGCGCCAGCAGTGGCCAAAGTTCACCCCTCCACTTT.